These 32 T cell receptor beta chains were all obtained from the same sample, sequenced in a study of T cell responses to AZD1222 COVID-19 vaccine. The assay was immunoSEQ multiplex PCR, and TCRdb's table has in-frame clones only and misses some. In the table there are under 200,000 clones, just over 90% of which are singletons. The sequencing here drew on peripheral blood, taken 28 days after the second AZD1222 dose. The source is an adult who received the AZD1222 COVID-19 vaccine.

The CDR3 reads CASSPRGTVTEAFF. As DNA, the CDR3 is TGTGCCAGCTCACCACGGGGTACGGTTACTGAAGCTTTCTTT. The rearrangement links TRBV18 to TRBJ1-1; no definite D call. This CDR3 spans 14 amino acids. Germline V gene lookup returns CDR1 KGHSH and CDR2 LQKENI. V was shortened by 1 base and J by 5 bases, with 11 bases between the two germline ends. Based on the CDR3 plus reference TRBV18 and TRBJ1-1, the full variable domain is NAGVMQNPRHLVRRRGQEARLRCSPMKGHSHVYWYRQLPEEGLKFMVYLQKENIIDESGMPKERFSAEFPKEGPSILRIQQVVRGDSAAYFCASSPRGTVTEAFFGQGTRLTVV.

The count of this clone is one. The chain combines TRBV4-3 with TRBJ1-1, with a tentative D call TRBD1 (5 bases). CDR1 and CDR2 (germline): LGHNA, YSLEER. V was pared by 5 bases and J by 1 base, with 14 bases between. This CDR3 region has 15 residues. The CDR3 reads CASSSPTTGNTEAFF. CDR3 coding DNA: TGCGCCAGCAGCTCCCCGACCACAGGGAACACTGAAGCTTTCTTT.

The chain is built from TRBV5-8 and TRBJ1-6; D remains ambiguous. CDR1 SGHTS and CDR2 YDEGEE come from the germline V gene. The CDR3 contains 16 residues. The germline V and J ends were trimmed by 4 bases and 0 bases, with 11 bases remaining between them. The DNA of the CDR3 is TGTGCCAGCAGCCCCCGGGTGAGCTCCTATAATTCACCCCTCCACTTT. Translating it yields CASSPRVSSYNSPLHF.

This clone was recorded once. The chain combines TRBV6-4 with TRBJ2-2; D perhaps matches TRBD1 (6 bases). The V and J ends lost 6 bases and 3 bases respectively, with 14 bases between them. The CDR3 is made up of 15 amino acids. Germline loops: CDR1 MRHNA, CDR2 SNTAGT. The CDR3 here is CASSPVGADTGELFF. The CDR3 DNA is TGTGCCAGCAGCCCCGTGGGGGCGGACACCGGGGAGCTGTTTTTT.

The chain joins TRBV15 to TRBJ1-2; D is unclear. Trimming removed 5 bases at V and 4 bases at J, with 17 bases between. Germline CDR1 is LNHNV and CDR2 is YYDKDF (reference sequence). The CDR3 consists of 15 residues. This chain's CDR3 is CATSASPTETYGYTF. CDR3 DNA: TGTGCCACCAGCGCCTCCCCGACCGAAACCTATGGCTACACCTTC.

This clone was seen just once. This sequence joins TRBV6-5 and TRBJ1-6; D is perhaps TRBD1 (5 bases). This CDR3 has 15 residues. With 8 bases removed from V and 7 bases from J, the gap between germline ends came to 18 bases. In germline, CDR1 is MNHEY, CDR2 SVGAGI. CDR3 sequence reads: CASDDPGLGNSPLHF. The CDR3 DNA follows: TGTGCCAGCGACGACCCGGGACTGGGCAATTCACCCCTCCACTTT.

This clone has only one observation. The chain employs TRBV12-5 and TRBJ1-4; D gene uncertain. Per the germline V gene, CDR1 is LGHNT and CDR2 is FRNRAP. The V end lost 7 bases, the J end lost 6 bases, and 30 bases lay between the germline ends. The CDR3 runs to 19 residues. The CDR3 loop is CASADEEPKKPKFYEKLFF. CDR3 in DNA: TGTGCTAGTGCCGACGAAGAGCCAAAGAAGCCCAAATTTTATGAAAAACTGTTTTTT.

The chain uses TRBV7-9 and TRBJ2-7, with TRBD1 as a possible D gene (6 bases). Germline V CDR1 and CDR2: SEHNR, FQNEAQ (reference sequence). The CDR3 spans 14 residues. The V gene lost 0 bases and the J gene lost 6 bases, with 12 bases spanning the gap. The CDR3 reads CASSLARGYSEQYF. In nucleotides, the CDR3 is TGTGCCAGCAGCTTAGCGAGGGGGTATTCCGAGCAGTACTTC.

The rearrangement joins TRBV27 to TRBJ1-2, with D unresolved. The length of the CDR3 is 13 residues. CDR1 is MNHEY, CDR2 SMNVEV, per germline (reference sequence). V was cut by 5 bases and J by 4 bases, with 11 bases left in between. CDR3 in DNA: TGTGCCAGCAGTCCTAGGGTCCTCTATGGCTACACCTTC. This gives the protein CASSPRVLYGYTF.

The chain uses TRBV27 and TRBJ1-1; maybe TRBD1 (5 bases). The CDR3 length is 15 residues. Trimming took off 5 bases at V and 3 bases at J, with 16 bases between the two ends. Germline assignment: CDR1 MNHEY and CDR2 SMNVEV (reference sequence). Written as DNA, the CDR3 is TGTGCCAGCAGTCCCTGGACCCTGGGGCACACTGAAGCTTTCTTT. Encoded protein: CASSPWTLGHTEAFF.

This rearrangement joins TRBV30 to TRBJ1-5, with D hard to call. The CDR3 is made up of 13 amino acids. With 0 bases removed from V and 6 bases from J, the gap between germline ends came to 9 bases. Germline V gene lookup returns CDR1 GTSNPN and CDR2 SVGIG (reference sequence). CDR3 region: CAWSVRWPQPQHF. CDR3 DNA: TGTGCCTGGAGTGTCCGATGGCCTCAGCCCCAGCATTTT.

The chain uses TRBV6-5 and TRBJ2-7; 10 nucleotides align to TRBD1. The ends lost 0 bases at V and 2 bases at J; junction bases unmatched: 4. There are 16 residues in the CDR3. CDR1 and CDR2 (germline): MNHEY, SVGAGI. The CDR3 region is CASSYSGTGAPYEQYF. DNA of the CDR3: TGTGCCAGCAGTTACTCCGGGACAGGGGCCCCCTACGAGCAGTACTTC.

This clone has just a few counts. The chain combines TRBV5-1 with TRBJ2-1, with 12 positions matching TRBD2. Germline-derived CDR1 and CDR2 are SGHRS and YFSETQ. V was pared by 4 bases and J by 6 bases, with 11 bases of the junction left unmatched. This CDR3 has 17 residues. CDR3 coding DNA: TGCGCCAGCAGCCCCACCGTTCTAGCGGGGGGGGGCAATGAGCAGTTCTTC. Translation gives CASSPTVLAGGGNEQFF.

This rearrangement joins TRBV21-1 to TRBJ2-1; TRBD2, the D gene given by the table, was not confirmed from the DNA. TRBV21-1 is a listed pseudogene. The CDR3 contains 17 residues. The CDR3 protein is CASSLRGVTGVAIEQFF. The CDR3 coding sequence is TGTGCCAGCAGCCTCCGTGGGGTGACGGGAGTAGCTATTGAGCAGTTCTTC.

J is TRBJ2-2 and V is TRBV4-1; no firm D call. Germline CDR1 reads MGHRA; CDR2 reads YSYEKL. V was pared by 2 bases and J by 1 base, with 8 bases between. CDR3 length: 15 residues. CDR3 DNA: TGCGCCAGCAGCCAAAGCAGGTTGAACACCGGGGAGCTGTTTTTT. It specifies CASSQSRLNTGELFF.

CDR3 DNA: TGTGCCAGCAGCTTGAACGGGCAAGGTAGCAATCAGCCCCAGCATTTT. It yields the protein CASSLNGQGSNQPQHF. The V and J genes are TRBV5-4 and TRBJ1-5, with D unresolved. V gave up 1 base and J gave up 0 bases, with 11 bases separating them. Germline loops: CDR1 SGHNT, CDR2 YYREEE (reference sequence). This CDR3 has 16 amino acids.

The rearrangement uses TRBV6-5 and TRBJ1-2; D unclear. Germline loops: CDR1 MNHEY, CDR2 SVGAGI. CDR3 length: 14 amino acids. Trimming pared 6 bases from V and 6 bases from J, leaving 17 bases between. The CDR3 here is CASRATWGFHGYTF. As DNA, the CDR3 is TGTGCCAGCAGGGCCACCTGGGGTTTTCATGGCTACACCTTC.

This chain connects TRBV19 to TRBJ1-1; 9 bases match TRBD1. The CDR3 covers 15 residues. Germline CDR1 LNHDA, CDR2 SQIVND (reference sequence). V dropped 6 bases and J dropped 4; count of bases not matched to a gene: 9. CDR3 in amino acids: CASSATDRGVTEAFF. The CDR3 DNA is TGTGCCAGTAGCGCAACAGACAGGGGGGTCACTGAAGCTTTCTTT.

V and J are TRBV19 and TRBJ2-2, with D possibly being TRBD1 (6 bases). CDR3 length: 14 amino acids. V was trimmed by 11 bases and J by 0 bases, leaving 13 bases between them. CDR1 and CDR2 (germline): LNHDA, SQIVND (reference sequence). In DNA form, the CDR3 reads TGTGCCGTTGCAGGGGAAGCGAACACCGGGGAGCTGTTTTTT. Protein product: CAVAGEANTGELFF.

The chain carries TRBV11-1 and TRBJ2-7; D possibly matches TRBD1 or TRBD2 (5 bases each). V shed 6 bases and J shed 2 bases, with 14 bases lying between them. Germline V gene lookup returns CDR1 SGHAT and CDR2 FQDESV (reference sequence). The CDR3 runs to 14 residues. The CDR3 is CASRAGTETYEQYF. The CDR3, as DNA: TGTGCCAGCAGGGCCGGGACGGAAACCTACGAGCAGTACTTC.

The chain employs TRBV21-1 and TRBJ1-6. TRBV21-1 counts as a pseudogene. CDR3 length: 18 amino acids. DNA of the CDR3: TGTGCCAGCAGCGACATCCGGGACCCACCCAAAGATAATTCACCCCTCCACTTT. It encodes CASSDIRDPPKDNSPLHF.

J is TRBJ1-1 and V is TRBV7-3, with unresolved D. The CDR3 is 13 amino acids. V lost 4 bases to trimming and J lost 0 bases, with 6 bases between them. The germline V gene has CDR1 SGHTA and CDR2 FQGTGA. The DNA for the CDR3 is TGTGCCAGCAGCTCCGGATTGAACACTGAAGCTTTCTTT. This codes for CASSSGLNTEAFF.

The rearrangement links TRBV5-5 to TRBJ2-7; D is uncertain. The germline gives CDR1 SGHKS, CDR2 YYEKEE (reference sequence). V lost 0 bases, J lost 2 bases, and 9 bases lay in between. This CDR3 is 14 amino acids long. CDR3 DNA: TGTGCCAGCAGCTTGGGTAGGGCACCCTACGAGCAGTACTTC. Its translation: CASSLGRAPYEQYF.

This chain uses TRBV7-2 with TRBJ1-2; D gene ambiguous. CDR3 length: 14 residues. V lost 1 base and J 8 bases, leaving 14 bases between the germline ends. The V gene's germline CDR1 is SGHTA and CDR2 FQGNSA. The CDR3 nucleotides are TGTGCCAGCAGCTTAGTCGGTCAGCCCCGAGGCTACACCTTC. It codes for CASSLVGQPRGYTF. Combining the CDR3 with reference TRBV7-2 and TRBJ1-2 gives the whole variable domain GAGVSQSPSNKVTEKGKDVELRCDPISGHTALYWYRQSLGQGLEFLIYFQGNSAPDKSGLPSDRFSAERTGGSVSTLTIQRTQQEDSAVYLCASSLVGQPRGYTFGSGTRLTVV.

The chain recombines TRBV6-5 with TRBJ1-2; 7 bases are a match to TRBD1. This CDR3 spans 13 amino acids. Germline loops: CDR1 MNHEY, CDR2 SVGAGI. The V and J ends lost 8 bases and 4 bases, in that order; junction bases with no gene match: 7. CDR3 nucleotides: TGTGCCAGCGGGACAGCCGTCCTCTATGGCTACACCTTC. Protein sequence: CASGTAVLYGYTF.

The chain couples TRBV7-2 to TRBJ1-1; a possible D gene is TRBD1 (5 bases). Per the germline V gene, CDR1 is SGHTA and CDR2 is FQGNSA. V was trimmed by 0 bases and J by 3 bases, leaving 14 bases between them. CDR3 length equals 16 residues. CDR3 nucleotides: TGTGCCAGCAGCTTAGCCACAGCAGGGTATGACACTGAAGCTTTCTTT. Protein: CASSLATAGYDTEAFF.

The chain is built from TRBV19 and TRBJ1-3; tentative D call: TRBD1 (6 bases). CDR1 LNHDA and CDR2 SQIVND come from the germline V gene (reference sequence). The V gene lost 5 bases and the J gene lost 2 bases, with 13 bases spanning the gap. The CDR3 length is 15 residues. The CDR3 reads CASSLLQGTGNTIYF. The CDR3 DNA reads TGTGCCAGTAGTCTATTACAGGGAACTGGAAACACCATATATTTT.

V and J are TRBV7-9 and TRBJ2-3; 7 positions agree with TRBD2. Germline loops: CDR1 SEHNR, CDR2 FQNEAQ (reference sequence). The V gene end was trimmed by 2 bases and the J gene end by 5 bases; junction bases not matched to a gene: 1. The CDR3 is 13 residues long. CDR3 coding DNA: TGTGCCAGCAGCTTACGCGGGAGAGATACGCAGTATTTT. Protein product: CASSLRGRDTQYF.

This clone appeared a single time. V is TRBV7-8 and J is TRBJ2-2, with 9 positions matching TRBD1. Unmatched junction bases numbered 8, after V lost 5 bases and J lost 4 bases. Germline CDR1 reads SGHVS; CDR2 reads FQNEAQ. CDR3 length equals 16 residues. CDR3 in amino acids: CASSHTGGRGTGELFF. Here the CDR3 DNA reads TGTGCCAGCAGCCATACAGGGGGCAGGGGCACCGGGGAGCTGTTTTTT.

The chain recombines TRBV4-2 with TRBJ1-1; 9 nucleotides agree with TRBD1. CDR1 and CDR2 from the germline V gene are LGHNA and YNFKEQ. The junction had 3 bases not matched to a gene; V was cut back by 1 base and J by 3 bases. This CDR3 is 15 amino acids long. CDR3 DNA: TGTGCCAGCAGCCAAGTGACAGGGGGATACACTGAAGCTTTCTTT. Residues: CASSQVTGGYTEAFF.

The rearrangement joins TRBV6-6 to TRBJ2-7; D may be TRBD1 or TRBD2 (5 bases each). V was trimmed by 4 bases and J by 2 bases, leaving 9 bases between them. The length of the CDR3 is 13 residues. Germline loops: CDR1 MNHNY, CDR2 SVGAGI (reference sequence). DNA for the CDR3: TGTGCCAGCAGTTTAGGGACCACCTACGAGCAGTACTTC. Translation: CASSLGTTYEQYF.

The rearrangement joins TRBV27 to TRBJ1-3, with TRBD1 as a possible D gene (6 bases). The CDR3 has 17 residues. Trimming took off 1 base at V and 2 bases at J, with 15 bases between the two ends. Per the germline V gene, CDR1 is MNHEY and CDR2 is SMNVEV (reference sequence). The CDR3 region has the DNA TGTGCCAGCAGTTTATATCCGGTGGGGGCAGCTGGAAACACCATATATTTT. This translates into CASSLYPVGAAGNTIYF.